The next 9 T cell receptor beta chains were all read from a single sample in a study of identical twins (dated by TCRdb to between 2015 and 2016). Library construction relied on 5' RACE. Sequencer: Illumina HiSeq 2000. In TCRdb, the public reads were trimmed at Q25 with fastp and aligned with MiXCR, with productive beta chains retained. Every CDR3 protein is listed once, alongside the most common genes and DNA of its rows. The sample includes 540,000 or so distinct CDR3 sequences, with approximately 20% observed a single time. The top ten clones comprise approximately 0.52% of the sample. This sample also appeared in a second study, on yellow fever vaccine responses in identical twins.

The sequencing sample was made of CD4+ T cells sorted from blood. These receptors came from a woman aged 18-29 years in good health.

This clonotype has a handful of counts. This chain connects TRBV5-1 to TRBJ2-1; no definite D call. Germline V gives CDR1 SGHRS, CDR2 YFSETQ. This CDR3 comprises 14 residues. Between the trimmed V and J ends, which lost 2 bases and 4 bases, there was a span of 10 bases. CDR3 loop: CASSLLTEYNEQFF. The CDR3 DNA sequence: TGCGCCAGCAGCTTACTAACAGAATACAATGAGCAGTTCTTC.

V usage is TRBV6-1 and J usage is TRBJ1-1; D not certain. V gave up 5 bases and J gave up 3 bases, with 13 bases separating them. CDR3 length: 14 amino acids. CDR1 is MNHNS, CDR2 SASEGT, per germline. The CDR3 reads CASSREGGYTEAFF. The CDR3 nucleotides are TGTGCCAGCAGTCGGGAGGGAGGGTACACTGAAGCTTTCTTT.

This clonotype came up a few times. CDR3 nucleotide sequence: TGCAGTGCTAGAGATGGGAGACAGCTAGCCAAAAACATTCAGTACTTC. Amino acid sequence: CSARDGRQLAKNIQYF. The chain uses TRBV20-1 and TRBJ2-4; D possibly matches TRBD1 or TRBD2 (5 bases each). V gave up 0 bases and J gave up 0 bases, with 12 bases separating them. Germline assignment: CDR1 DFQATT and CDR2 SNEGSKA (reference sequence). This CDR3 is 16 amino acids long.

The V and J genes are TRBV12-3 or TRBV12-4 and TRBJ1-1; D not resolved. The CDR3 runs 11 residues. Trimming removed 6 bases from V and 4 bases from J, with 6 bases in between. CDR3 DNA sequence: TGTGCCAGCAGCCAGTCCACTGAAGCTTTCTTT. This codes for CASSQSTEAFF.

This chain joins TRBV3-1 and TRBJ2-1; 12 nucleotides agree with TRBD2. CDR3 size: 16 residues. Looked up from germline, CDR1 is LGHDT and CDR2 is YNNKEL (reference sequence). V lost 4 bases to trimming and J lost 2 bases; unmatched junction nucleotides: 3. CDR3 residues: CASSPLAGGPYNEQFF. CDR3 nucleotide sequence: TGTGCCAGCAGCCCCCTAGCGGGGGGGCCCTACAATGAGCAGTTCTTC.

This clonotype was recorded a few times. The chain is built from TRBV20-1 and TRBJ2-7; a weak D match, TRBD1 (6 bases). The germline CDR1 and CDR2 sequences are DFQATT and SNEGSKA (reference sequence). With 3 bases removed from V and 1 base from J, the gap between germline ends came to 10 bases. This CDR3 is built from 13 residues. As DNA, the CDR3 is TGCAGTGCTAGCCAGGGGCCGTCCTACGAGCAGTACGTC. Its protein is CSASQGPSYEQYV.

V is TRBV5-1 and J is TRBJ2-3; D might be TRBD1 (6 bases). With 4 bases removed from V and 2 bases from J, the gap between germline ends came to 14 bases. This CDR3 region has 15 residues. Germline assignment: CDR1 SGHRS and CDR2 YFSETQ. In DNA form, the CDR3 reads TGCGCCAGCAGCCTCGGACAGCGTATCACAGATACGCAGTATTTT. Translated: CASSLGQRITDTQYF.

This chain joins TRBV5-1 and TRBJ2-2; D uncertain. CDR1 and CDR2 (germline): SGHRS, YFSETQ. The ends were cut back, 0 bases at V and 2 bases at J, with 11 bases in the middle. The CDR3 spans 16 residues. Here the CDR3 reads CASSLDGARNTGELFF. As DNA, the CDR3 is TGCGCCAGCAGCTTGGACGGAGCTAGAAACACCGGGGAGCTGTTTTTT. The whole variable domain, remainder taken from reference TRBV5-1 and TRBJ2-2, is KAGVTQTPRYLIKTRGQQVTLSCSPISGHRSVSWYQQTPGQGLQFLFEYFSETQRNKGNFPGRFSGRQFSNSRSEMNVSTLELGDSALYLCASSLDGARNTGELFFGEGSRLTVL.

The chain joins TRBV12-3 or TRBV12-4 to TRBJ2-5, with D possibly matching TRBD2 (6 bases). The germline V and J ends were trimmed by 7 bases and 1 base, with 16 bases remaining between them. This CDR3 contains 15 residues. The CDR3 DNA reads TGTGCCAGCAAGTCGGAGGGAGTCCCCCAAGAGACCCAGTACTTC. It translates to CASKSEGVPQETQYF.